One sample yielded the 15 T cell receptor beta chains listed below, sequenced in a study of T cells in Graves' hyperthyroidism and ophthalmopathy (dated by TCRdb to the late 2010s). Libraries were prepared through multiplex PCR. Sequencing instrument: Illumina HiSeq 2000. The TCR beta CDR3 regions were amplified from RNA transcripts. The TCR CDR3 was subjected to a first round of RT-PCR using the HTBI primer set and the Qiagen OneStep RT-PCR kit. TCRdb cleaned the public reads at Q25 with fastp, built clones with MiXCR and kept in-frame beta chains. Records with the same CDR3 protein are collapsed into one entry carrying the most frequent genes and DNA. The table for this sample lists 470,000 or so distinct CDR3 sequences; under 25% of them were counted only once. Of the sample, about 30% is held by the ten largest clones. Sequencing used blood. The receptors shown here come from a man aged 18 to 35 with Graves' hyperthyroidism.

The gene calls are TRBV30 and TRBJ1-1; D is unresolved. The germline V and J ends were trimmed by 8 bases and 0 bases, with 16 bases remaining between them. Germline CDR1 and CDR2: GTSNPN and SVGIG (reference sequence). The CDR3 runs to 14 residues. Here the CDR3 reads CAGAGSAMNTEAFF. The CDR3, as DNA: TGTGCCGGAGCGGGGTCCGCCATGAACACTGAAGCTTTCTTT.

This clonotype was seen many times. This chain links TRBV12-3 or TRBV12-4 with TRBJ1-2; 7 bases fit TRBD1. The CDR3 sequence is 14 residues long. Losses at the gene ends were 6 bases for V and 4 bases for J; bases not matched to a gene: 8. Written as DNA, the CDR3 is TGTGCCAGCAGCAAGGGACAGCCCCTCTATGGCTACACCTTC. Encoded protein: CASSKGQPLYGYTF.

As for this clonotype: Germline is not matched at one junction end, which may reflect a read error. This chain uses TRBV28 with TRBJ2-7; 10 nucleotides align to TRBD1. This CDR3 contains 17 residues. Germline V lookup: CDR1 MDHEN, CDR2 SYDVKM. The CDR3 loop is CASSARPGTGDSYEQCF. The CDR3 nucleotides are TGTGCCAGCAGTGCCAGACCCGGGACAGGGGACTCCTACGAGCAGTGCTTC.

This clonotype was counted many times. The chain couples TRBV20-1 to TRBJ2-7; the match to TRBD1 covers 9 bases. The CDR3 totals 14 residues. Germline CDR1 is DFQATT and CDR2 is SNEGSKA (reference sequence). The J segment lost 6 bases and the V segment lost 3 bases, leaving 9 bases of the junction unmatched. CDR3 in amino acids: CSARGGQGRVEQYF. The CDR3 DNA sequence: TGCAGTGCTAGGGGGGGACAGGGAAGAGTCGAGCAGTACTTC.

The V call is TRBV6-2 or TRBV6-3, the J call TRBJ1-2, with D perhaps TRBD1 (6 bases). CDR3 size: 18 residues. Looked up from germline, CDR1 is MNHEY and CDR2 is SVGEGT. V dropped 2 bases and J dropped 3 bases, with 22 bases sitting between them. This CDR3 is CASSYGEESGGPYYGYTF. The CDR3 DNA is TGTGCCAGCAGTTACGGGGAGGAATCCGGGGGCCCCTACTATGGCTACACCTTC.

This clonotype occurred many times. The V gene is TRBV6-5, the J gene TRBJ2-2; 8 bases align to TRBD1. From germline, CDR1 is MNHEY and CDR2 SVGAGI. The ends lost 6 bases at V and 4 bases at J; junction bases unmatched: 4. The CDR3 loop spans 14 amino acids. As DNA, the CDR3 is TGTGCCAGCAGCTCAGGGGGCGGCACCGGGGAGCTGTTTTTT. Translated: CASSSGGGTGELFF.

This clonotype appeared a single time. A much larger clone differs from this one at a single base, so this may be a read error. This sequence joins TRBV19 and TRBJ1-5; tentatively, D is TRBD1 (5 bases). This CDR3 is 15 amino acids long. Germline assignment: CDR1 LNHDA and CDR2 SQIVND (reference sequence). The CDR3 protein is CARSMRRERGQPQHF. CDR3 coding DNA: TGTGCCCGTAGTATGAGAAGGGAGAGGGGTCAGCCCCAGCATTTT. Full variable domain (missing parts from reference TRBV19 and TRBJ1-5): DGGITQSPKYLFRKEGQNVTLSCEQNLNHDAMYWYRQDPGQGLRLIYYSQIVNDFQKGDIAEGYSVSREKKESFPLTVTSAQKNPTAFYLCARSMRRERGQPQHFGDGTRLSIL.

There are a few counts of this clonotype. The chain employs TRBV3-1 and TRBJ1-5, with D hard to call. The CDR3 runs 15 residues. Germline CDR1 is LGHDT and CDR2 is YNNKEL (reference sequence). The V end was cut by 0 bases, the J end by 7 bases, with 13 bases between. As DNA, the CDR3 is TGTGCCAGCAGCCAAGAGGCCGGGGAAGGGCAGCCCCAGCATTTT. Translation gives CASSQEAGEGQPQHF.

This clonotype came up a few times. The chain carries TRBV2 and TRBJ2-7, with D hard to call. Germline values: CDR1 SNHLY, CDR2 FYNNEI. Trimming took off 1 base at V and 1 base at J, with 8 bases between the two ends. The CDR3 loop spans 14 amino acids. The CDR3 protein is CASSEDGPSYEQYF. CDR3 bases: TGTGCCAGCAGTGAAGACGGGCCGTCCTACGAGCAGTACTTC.

This clonotype appeared many times. A junction boundary mismatches the germline segment, possibly from a read error. J is TRBJ2-4 and V is TRBV6-2 or TRBV6-3, with TRBD1 as a possible D gene (5 bases). Germline V gives CDR1 MNHEY, CDR2 SVGEGT. The length of the CDR3 is 13 residues. CDR3 in DNA: TGTGCCAGCAGTTGGGGCCCCGGCGGCATTAAGTACTTC. Protein product: CASSWGPGGIKYF.

At least ten counts were recorded for this clonotype. This chain connects TRBV6-1 to TRBJ1-2; 9 nucleotides align to TRBD1. The V and J ends lost 4 bases and 4 bases, in that order; junction bases with no gene match: 4. Per germline, CDR1 MNHNS and CDR2 SASEGT. The CDR3 runs to 14 residues. The CDR3 region is CASSGRDRVYGYTF. The CDR3 DNA reads as TGTGCCAGCAGTGGACGGGACAGGGTCTATGGCTACACCTTC.

This clonotype was found many times. The chain couples TRBV20-1 to TRBJ1-2; a possible D gene is TRBD1 (6 bases). The CDR3 loop spans 15 amino acids. The germline V gene has CDR1 DFQATT and CDR2 SNEGSKA (reference sequence). Between the trimmed V and J ends, which lost 6 bases and 2 bases, there was a span of 19 bases. The CDR3 reads CSAPSRGFPNYGYTF. The CDR3 DNA sequence: TGCAGTGCCCCCTCTAGGGGGTTTCCCAACTATGGCTACACCTTC.

This clonotype was detected ten times or more. V gene TRBV19 combines with J gene TRBJ2-4; no reliable D call. Germline lookup yields CDR1 LNHDA and CDR2 SQIVND (reference sequence). Trimming left V 6 bases short and J 2 bases short, with 17 bases between. The CDR3 runs to 16 residues. The chain's CDR3 is CASSLRGLGSKNIQYF. The CDR3, as DNA: TGTGCCAGTAGCCTTCGCGGATTAGGTTCCAAAAACATTCAGTACTTC. The full variable domain, rest sourced from reference TRBV19 and TRBJ2-4, is DGGITQSPKYLFRKEGQNVTLSCEQNLNHDAMYWYRQDPGQGLRLIYYSQIVNDFQKGDIAEGYSVSREKKESFPLTVTSAQKNPTAFYLCASSLRGLGSKNIQYFGAGTRLSVL.

The chain couples TRBV24-1 to TRBJ2-7; maybe TRBD2 (6 bases). V was shortened by 6 bases and J by 4 bases, with 18 bases between the two germline ends. Per germline, CDR1 KGHDR and CDR2 SFDVKD. This CDR3 has 15 residues. This CDR3 is CATSPPTSKEYEQYF. The CDR3 DNA reads as TGTGCCACCAGTCCGCCGACTAGTAAAGAGTACGAGCAGTACTTC.

There are many counts of this clonotype. The J gene is TRBJ1-2, the V gene TRBV19, with 8 bases aligning to TRBD1. The CDR3 runs 13 residues. The trim removed 4 bases at V and 3 bases at J, leaving 1 base unmatched. Germline CDR1 and CDR2: LNHDA and SQIVND (reference sequence). CDR3 sequence: CASSRGQDYGYTF. CDR3 nucleotide sequence: TGTGCCAGTAGTAGGGGACAGGACTATGGCTACACCTTC.